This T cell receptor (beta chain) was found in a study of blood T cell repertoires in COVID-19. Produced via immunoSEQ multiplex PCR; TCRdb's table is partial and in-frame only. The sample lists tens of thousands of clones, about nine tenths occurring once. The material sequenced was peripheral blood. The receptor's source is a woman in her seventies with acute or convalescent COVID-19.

CDR3 nucleotides: TGTGCCAGCAGTGACCACAGGGACCAGCCCCAGCATTTT. Its protein product is CASSDHRDQPQHF. This chain links TRBV6-4 with TRBJ1-5; D is perhaps TRBD1 (6 bases). V was cut by 2 bases and J by 7 bases, with 9 bases left in between. The CDR3 has 13 residues. Germline loops: CDR1 MRHNA, CDR2 SNTAGT.